This T cell receptor beta chain is drawn from a study of immune heterogeneity within non-small cell lung tumors. The wider study: There was 1 tumor not otherwise specified, along with more than 9 non-squamous carcinomas and a few squamous cell carcinomas. General study points: Largely, high-frequency T-cell receptor beta clonotypes differed from one individual patient to another. Identical dominant CDR3 beta clonotypes recurred across tumor sites within a patient, alongside site-unique high-frequency clones.

This CDR3 has 15 amino acids. Germline values: CDR1 DFQATT, CDR2 SNEGSKA (reference sequence). The ends were cut back, 6 bases at V and 7 bases at J, with 22 bases in the middle. A remark on this clonotype: Its antigen is unidentified.

Each sample used approximately 550 ng of genomic DNA from bulk tumor tissue. Surgical sampling yielded several biopsies per primary tumor (spaced far apart). Patients underwent curative surgery for untreated, newly diagnosed non-small cell lung cancer. The donors had newly diagnosed non-small cell lung cancer and underwent surgery intended to cure it. Amplifying TCR beta CDR3 involved multiplex PCR carried out with 32 V and 13 J primers. TCRdb analysed the multiplex PCR reads with MiXCR anew, one entry per CDR3 protein. The sample lists roughly 12,000 distinct CDR3 sequences; about 22% were seen once.

The rearrangement uses TRBV20-1 and TRBJ2-1, with a possible D match to TRBD2 (6 bases). The source material was lung tumor tissue. The clonotype originates from a man aged 55 to 70 with non-small cell lung cancer. CDR3 sequence reads: CSALLSGELANEQFF. In DNA, the CDR3 is TGCAGTGCGCTACTATCGGGAGAGCTGGCGAATGAGCAGTTCTTC.